The following is a TCR beta chain sequence with its context. The antigen is unknown. Repertoires were generated with immunoSEQ multiplex PCR, while TCRdb's copy carries only in-frame clones and drops some. In the table there are about 98,000 clones, 90% to 95% of which are singletons. The sample belongs to a study of OX40 agonist ivuxolimab in advanced cancers. Overall study: Subjects had a mean age of roughly 60 years, with a range of about 23 to 90; around 80% were male. Partial responses were achieved by three patients: one hepatocellular carcinoma, two cutaneous melanoma. General study findings and limits: More expanded clones were found, on average, in CD8+ than in CD4+ T cells.

Sequencing used CD4+ or CD8+ T cells sorted from blood, obtained in a trial of the OX40 agonist ivuxolimab. The sequence was collected from an adult with an advanced solid tumor such as melanoma, head and neck, liver or kidney cancer.

The CDR3 DNA reads TGTGCCAGTAGGAACAGGGAGGGCAATCAGCCCCAGCATTTT. Encoded protein: CASRNREGNQPQHF. V is TRBV19 and J is TRBJ1-5; possible D gene TRBD1, 6 bases. CDR3 length: 14 amino acids. CDR1 is LNHDA and CDR2 is SQIVND in the germline V gene (reference sequence). V lost 6 bases and J lost 2, with 11 bases in between. Full variable domain (missing parts from reference TRBV19 and TRBJ1-5): DGGITQSPKYLFRKEGQNVTLSCEQNLNHDAMYWYRQDPGQGLRLIYYSQIVNDFQKGDIAEGYSVSREKKESFPLTVTSAQKNPTAFYLCASRNREGNQPQHFGDGTRLSIL.